Presented here are 6 T cell receptor beta chains from one specimen sequenced in a study of response to subunit inactivated influenza vaccine. TCRdb processed the RT-PCR reads anew with MiXCR; each CDR3 protein has one entry. The sample lists roughly 540,000 distinct CDR3 sequences, under 30% occurring once. These same data were also listed under a study on T cells expressing NK-cell markers. From that report: Researchers built TCR beta cDNA using 5'RACE template switching with UMIs.

This sample comprised CD4+ T cells sorted from PBMCs, obtained 12 days after vaccination. Source of these receptors: a man aged 45-65 years who received an inactivated influenza vaccine.

The sample holds many counts of this clonotype. The genes are TRBV29-1 and TRBJ2-5; TRBD2 aligns across 9 bases. The ends lost 4 bases at V and 4 bases at J; junction bases unmatched: 7. The germline CDR1 and CDR2 sequences are SQVTM and ANQGSEA. The CDR3 is 14 residues long. The CDR3 DNA reads TGCAGCGTTGGAAGCGGGGGGCAGTCAGAGACCCAGTACTTC. Its protein is CSVGSGGQSETQYF. The entire variable domain, with the rest obtained from reference TRBV29-1 and TRBJ2-5, is as follows: SAVISQKPSRDICQRGTSLTIQCQVDSQVTMMFWYRQQPGQSLTLIATANQGSEATYESGFVIDKFPISRPNLTFSTLTVSNMSPEDSSIYLCSVGSGGQSETQYFGPGTRLLVL.

The chain is built from TRBV5-1 and TRBJ2-1; 9 bases are shared with TRBD1. CDR3 length: 14 residues. In germline, CDR1 is SGHRS, CDR2 YFSETQ. V shed 4 bases, J shed 7 bases, and the junction held 6 bases outside the gene matches. The CDR3 loop reads CASSIIQGANEQFF. CDR3 coding DNA: TGCGCCAGCAGCATAATACAGGGGGCAAATGAGCAGTTCTTC.

This clonotype has only a few counts. This rearrangement joins TRBV7-2 to TRBJ1-1; D call uncertain. The CDR3 runs 14 residues. Between the trimmed V and J ends, which lost 8 bases and 3 bases, there was a span of 16 bases. Germline V gene lookup returns CDR1 SGHTA and CDR2 FQGNSA. CDR3 loop: CASGRFSGDTEAFF. The CDR3 DNA reads TGTGCCAGCGGACGATTTTCCGGCGACACTGAAGCTTTCTTT.

At least ten counts were recorded for this clonotype. This chain uses TRBV10-3 with TRBJ1-6; possibly TRBD1 for D (5 bases). The V gene's germline CDR1 is ENHRY and CDR2 SYGVKD. The length of the CDR3 is 13 residues. The ends were cut back, 11 bases at V and 5 bases at J, with 13 bases in the middle. CDR3 nucleotides: TGTGCCGGCCGGGGGGTTAATAATTCACCCCTCCACTTT. As protein: CAGRGVNNSPLHF.

In this sample, this clonotype turned up many times. The chain has TRBV12-3 or TRBV12-4 and TRBJ1-2; D is ambiguous. Trimming removed 5 bases from V and 3 bases from J, with 4 bases in between. The CDR3 is 11 amino acids. The CDR3 sequence is CASSQDYGYTF. The CDR3 coding sequence is TGTGCCAGCAGTCAGGACTATGGCTACACCTTC.

V and J are TRBV7-2 and TRBJ2-1; D unresolved. Germline V CDR1 and CDR2: SGHTA, FQGNSA. This CDR3 spans 13 amino acids. V was pared by 6 bases and J by 7 bases, with 13 bases between. Here the CDR3 DNA reads TGTGCCAGCAGTTTGAGATACGGGAATGAGCAGTTCTTC. This sequence encodes CASSLRYGNEQFF.